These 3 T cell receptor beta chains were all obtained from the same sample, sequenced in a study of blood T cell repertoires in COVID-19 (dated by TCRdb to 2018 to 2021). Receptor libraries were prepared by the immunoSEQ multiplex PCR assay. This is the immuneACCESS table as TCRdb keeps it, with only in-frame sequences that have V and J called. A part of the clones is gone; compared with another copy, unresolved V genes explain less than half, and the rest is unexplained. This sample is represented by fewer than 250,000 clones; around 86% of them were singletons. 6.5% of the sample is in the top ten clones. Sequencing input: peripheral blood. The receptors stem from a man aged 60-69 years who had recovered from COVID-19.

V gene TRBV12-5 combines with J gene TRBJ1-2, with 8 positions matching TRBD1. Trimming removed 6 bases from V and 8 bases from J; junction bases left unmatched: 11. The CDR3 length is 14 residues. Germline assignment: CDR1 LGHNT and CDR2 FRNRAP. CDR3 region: CASGKTGATGGYTF. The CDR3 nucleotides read TGTGCTAGTGGCAAGACAGGGGCCACGGGAGGCTACACCTTC. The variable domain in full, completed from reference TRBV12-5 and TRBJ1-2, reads DARVTQTPRHKVTEMGQEVTMRCQPILGHNTVFWYRQTMMQGLELLAYFRNRAPLDDSGMPKDRFSAEMPDATLATLKIQPSEPRDSAVYFCASGKTGATGGYTFGSGTRLTVV.

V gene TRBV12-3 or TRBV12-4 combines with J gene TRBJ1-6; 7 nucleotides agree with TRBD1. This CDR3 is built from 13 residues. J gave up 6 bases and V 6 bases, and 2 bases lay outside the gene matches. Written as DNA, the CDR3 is TGTGCCAGCAGAGACAGGGCTAATTCACCCCTCCACTTT. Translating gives CASRDRANSPLHF.

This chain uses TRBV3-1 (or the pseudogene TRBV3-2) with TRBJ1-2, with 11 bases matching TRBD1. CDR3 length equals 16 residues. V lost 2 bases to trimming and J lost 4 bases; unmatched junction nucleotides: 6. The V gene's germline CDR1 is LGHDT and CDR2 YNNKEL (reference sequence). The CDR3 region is CASSQLSGTGGYGYTF. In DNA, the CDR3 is TGTGCCAGCAGCCAACTATCCGGGACAGGGGGCTATGGCTACACCTTC.